These 20 T cell receptor beta chains originate from one sample sequenced in a study of blood T cells in healthy people across ages. Sample-barcoded 5' priming and a J-beta primer mix drove a second PCR of about 6 to 12 cycles. MiXCR was run by TCRdb on the 5' RACE reads, yielding one entry per CDR3 protein. The sample records 1,500,000 or so distinct CDR3 sequences, approximately 42% being singletons. The sequenced sample consisted of blood. The receptors originated from a woman aged 18-29 years in good health.

There are a few counts of this clonotype. The chain combines TRBV29-1 with TRBJ2-5, with a weak D call TRBD2 (6 bases). The CDR3 runs to 12 residues. The germline gives CDR1 SQVTM, CDR2 ANQGSEA. V was trimmed by 4 bases and J by 4 bases, leaving 10 bases between them. The CDR3 nucleotides read TGCAGCGTTGGCGCTAGCGTAGAGACCCAGTACTTC. As protein: CSVGASVETQYF.

This clonotype came up a few times. CDR3 nucleotides: TGCAGCGTTGATACCAGGGTGCACTCCTACAATGAGCAGTTCTTC. Its protein is CSVDTRVHSYNEQFF. V gene TRBV29-1 combines with J gene TRBJ2-1; a possible D gene is TRBD1 (5 bases). Germline CDR1 SQVTM, CDR2 ANQGSEA. The CDR3 is 15 residues long. The germline V and J ends were trimmed by 3 bases and 0 bases, with 12 bases remaining between them.

The table lists this clonotype with a few counts. The gene calls are TRBV27 and TRBJ1-2; the D gene is possibly TRBD1 (6 bases). Germline CDR1 and CDR2: MNHEY and SMNVEV (reference sequence). The ends were cut back, 6 bases at V and 7 bases at J, with 15 bases in the middle. The CDR3 sequence is 13 residues long. The CDR3 spells CASSEGVIGGYTF. The CDR3, as DNA: TGTGCCAGCAGCGAGGGGGTCATTGGTGGCTACACCTTC.

The rearrangement uses TRBV7-9 and TRBJ2-1; the match to TRBD2 covers 8 bases. Germline V gene sequence: CDR1 SEHNR, CDR2 FQNEAQ (reference sequence). Trimming took 1 base from V and 6 from J; bases not matched to a gene: 2. The CDR3 sequence is 14 residues long. CDR3 amino acids: CASSLVGTSNEQFF. Written as DNA, the CDR3 is TGTGCCAGCAGCTTAGTCGGGACTAGCAATGAGCAGTTCTTC.

The CDR3 protein is CASGLVLGFNTGELFF. The CDR3 nucleotides read TGTGCTAGTGGTTTGGTACTCGGCTTTAACACCGGGGAGCTGTTTTTT. V usage is TRBV12-5 and J usage is TRBJ2-2, with D uncertain. V was shortened by 0 bases and J by 2 bases, with 10 bases between the two germline ends. In germline, CDR1 is LGHNT, CDR2 FRNRAP. There are 16 residues in the CDR3.

The rearrangement links TRBV20-1 to TRBJ2-3; weak D call: TRBD1 (7 bases). Germline V gene sequence: CDR1 DFQATT, CDR2 SNEGSKA (reference sequence). This CDR3 is 15 amino acids long. The CDR3, as DNA: TGCAGCGTGCCGGGGAGGAGGGGGCGAGAAGATACGCAGTATTTT. It codes for CSVPGRRGREDTQYF.

This clonotype has just a few counts. The chain recombines TRBV12-3 or TRBV12-4 with TRBJ1-2, with 8 positions matching TRBD1. The CDR3 has 14 residues. V lost 3 bases and J lost 5; bases outside the gene matches: 5. The CDR3 region is CASSFQGAGYGYTF. CDR3 DNA: TGTGCCAGCAGTTTCCAGGGGGCTGGGTATGGCTACACCTTC.

The chain employs TRBV7-2 and TRBJ2-3; TRBD2 agrees at 7 bases. V lost 1 base and J lost 0; bases outside the gene matches: 10. This CDR3 is built from 18 residues. Germline loops: CDR1 SGHTA, CDR2 FQGNSA. CDR3 sequence reads: CASSLEASGPISTDTQYF. CDR3 bases: TGTGCCAGCAGCTTAGAAGCTAGCGGACCCATAAGCACAGATACGCAGTATTTT.

The chain employs TRBV6-6 and TRBJ2-3; D gene uncertain. V lost 6 bases and J lost 7, with 17 bases in between. CDR1 MNHNY and CDR2 SVGAGI come from the germline V gene (reference sequence). CDR3 length equals 14 residues. CDR3 amino acids: CASSRDTPGHTQYF. The CDR3, as DNA: TGTGCCAGCAGCCGCGACACCCCTGGGCATACGCAGTATTTT.

Only a few counts were recorded for this clonotype. At one of its ends the junction is not consistent with the germline gene, which may arise from a read error. The chain uses TRBV7-2 and TRBJ2-1; D call uncertain. The CDR3 runs 14 residues. Per germline, CDR1 SGHTA and CDR2 FQGNSA. The CDR3: CASSPQISHNEQFF. Here the CDR3 DNA reads TGTGCCAGCAGCCCCCAAATCTCCCACAATGAGCAGTTCTTC.

The chain combines TRBV6-2 or TRBV6-3 with TRBJ1-2; no reliable D call. The CDR3 has 11 residues. Trimming pared 6 bases from V and 7 bases from J, leaving 9 bases between. The germline gives CDR1 MNHEY, CDR2 SVGEGT. CDR3 protein: CASREYGGYTF. In DNA form, the CDR3 reads TGTGCCAGCAGGGAGTACGGTGGCTACACCTTC.

This clonotype was seen a few times. The chain combines TRBV4-3 with TRBJ1-2; a weak D match, TRBD1 (6 bases). CDR3 length: 16 residues. V dropped 1 base and J dropped 3 bases, with 15 bases sitting between them. CDR1 and CDR2 (germline): LGHNA, YSLEER. Here the CDR3 DNA reads TGCGCCAGCAGCCAAGGGACCTCCCAGGGGTACTATGGCTACACCTTC. Amino acids: CASSQGTSQGYYGYTF.

This clonotype occurred many times. The junction differs from germline at one of its ends, possibly a read error. This rearrangement joins TRBV7-2 to TRBJ2-1; 10 nucleotides align to TRBD2. CDR3 length: 14 residues. CDR1 and CDR2 from the germline V gene are SGHTA and FQGNSA. CDR3 bases: TGTGCCAGCAGCCTAGCGGGGGCCTACAATGAGCAGTTCTTC. Translating it yields CASSLAGAYNEQFF.

This clonotype was seen once. The V call is TRBV20-1, the J call TRBJ2-5; 7 nucleotides match TRBD2. Germline values: CDR1 DFQATT, CDR2 SNEGSKA (reference sequence). The CDR3 runs 14 residues. The trim removed 3 bases at V and 11 bases at J, leaving 15 bases unmatched. The CDR3: CSARSGGVGNEQYF. In nucleotides, the CDR3 is TGCAGTGCTAGGTCGGGGGGTGTTGGGAATGAGCAGTACTTC.

In its sample, this clonotype was seen many times. The chain links TRBV12-3 or TRBV12-4 to TRBJ2-4; D is unresolved. The CDR3 runs to 14 residues. V lost 5 bases to trimming and J lost 0 bases, with 8 bases between them. In nucleotides, the CDR3 is TGTGCCAGCAGTCCCGACCTAGCCAAAAACATTCAGTACTTC. It is translated as CASSPDLAKNIQYF.

This clonotype showed up just a few times. The V call is TRBV2, the J call TRBJ2-7, with 10 bases aligning to TRBD1. Germline values: CDR1 SNHLY, CDR2 FYNNEI. J lost 7 bases, V lost 6 bases, and 6 bases had no gene match. The CDR3 has 13 amino acids. Written as DNA, the CDR3 is TGTGCCAGCAGCGGACAGGGGGTTAGGGAGCAGTACTTC. Its translation is CASSGQGVREQYF.

This chain joins TRBV4-3 and TRBJ1-6, with D possibly being TRBD1 (5 bases). This CDR3 region has 17 residues. Trimming stripped 1 base from V and 0 bases from J, with 10 bases between. Germline-derived CDR1 and CDR2 are LGHNA and YSLEER. This CDR3 is CASSQVRGSSYNSPLHF. In nucleotides, the CDR3 is TGCGCCAGCAGCCAAGTTCGGGGCTCCTCCTATAATTCACCCCTCCACTTT.

The chain couples TRBV20-1 to TRBJ2-3, with TRBD2 identical over 11 bases. The CDR3 length is 21 residues. With 1 base clipped from V and 1 base from J, the junction kept 19 bases outside the gene matches. Germline V CDR1 and CDR2: DFQATT, SNEGSKA (reference sequence). DNA of the CDR3: TGCAGTGCTAGAGTCAGACCCGGGACTAGCGGACTCCCCGTACGCACAGATACGCAGTATTTT. This sequence encodes CSARVRPGTSGLPVRTDTQYF.

V is TRBV12-5 and J is TRBJ1-1; tentatively, D is TRBD1 (5 bases). V was shortened by 4 bases and J by 6 bases, with 6 bases between the two germline ends. The length of the CDR3 is 11 residues. Germline V gene lookup returns CDR1 LGHNT and CDR2 FRNRAP. The CDR3 coding sequence is TGTGCTAGTGGTTGGGGCTCTGAAGCTTTCTTT. It translates to CASGWGSEAFF.

V usage is TRBV6-5 and J usage is TRBJ1-1, with no clear D. CDR3 size: 14 residues. Germline loops: CDR1 MNHEY, CDR2 SVGAGI. The V gene lost 1 base and the J gene lost 5 bases, with 11 bases spanning the gap. Here the CDR3 DNA reads TGTGCCAGCAGTTACTTGGACCCGGGGACTGAAGCTTTCTTT. Translation: CASSYLDPGTEAFF.